This T cell receptor (beta chain) was profiled in a study of breast tumors, draining lymph nodes, adjacent tissues. The study, taken as a whole, reports: Tumor and nontumor repertoires were significantly more similar in luminal-like than in basal-like breast cancer. Tumor repertoires ranked between lymph nodes and nontumor tissue in diversity, with V and J gene preferences.

Germline V gene lookup returns CDR1 LNHDA and CDR2 SQIVND (reference sequence). CDR3 length equals 13 residues. Trimming shortened V by 7 bases and J by 3 bases, and 12 bases separated the two germline ends. TCRdb re-derived calls from the multiplex PCR reads in MiXCR, one entry per CDR3 protein. The data hold 15,000 to 20,000 distinct CDR3 sequences, with nearly 45% observed a single time. With respect to this clonotype: What it binds is not known.

The rearrangement uses TRBV19 and TRBJ1-2; D unresolved. The clonotype originates from a female donor with breast cancer. Some clones in this sample may be carry-over from other donors' samples. Input material: tumor-adjacent breast tissue. The CDR3 region is CASKSFGDYGYTF. The CDR3 region has the DNA TGTGCCAGTAAATCTTTCGGGGACTATGGCTACACCTTC. The full variable domain, completed using reference TRBV19 and TRBJ1-2, is DGGITQSPKYLFRKEGQNVTLSCEQNLNHDAMYWYRQDPGQGLRLIYYSQIVNDFQKGDIAEGYSVSREKKESFPLTVTSAQKNPTAFYLCASKSFGDYGYTFGSGTRLTVV.